This is a list of T cell receptor beta chains from one sample in a study of blood T cell repertoires in COVID-19. Sequencing was performed with immunoSEQ multiplex PCR; in TCRdb, only in-frame clones are kept and a portion is missing. The profile shows nearly 250,000 clones, about 80% of them singletons. Material for sequencing was peripheral blood. The receptors originated from a woman older than 75 with acute or convalescent COVID-19. Each CDR3 is given with its conserved first and last residue. D genes are given only for firm matches. Part of the rows lack a size; the others show once, few, many or a class for expanded clones.

>TRBV6-2/TRBV6-3|-|TRBJ2-7|-
CASSYTGFEQYF
TGTGCCAGCAGTTATACAGGGTTCGAGCAGTACTTC
>TRBV4-1|-|TRBJ2-2|-
CASSQKKSGGPDTGELFF
TGCGCCAGCAGCCAAAAAAAATCCGGGGGGCCGGACACCGGGGAGCTGTTTTTT
>TRBV6-2/TRBV6-3|-|TRBJ1-6|-
CASSQIEVGSSYNSPLHF
TGTGCCAGCAGTCAAATCGAGGTGGGGAGCTCCTATAATTCACCCCTCCACTTT
>TRBV7-9|-|TRBJ1-1|-
CASSRTADTEAFF
TGTGCCAGCAGTAGGACAGCGGACACTGAAGCTTTCTTT
>TRBV20-1|-|TRBJ2-1|-
CSASFGNEQFF
TGCAGTGCTAGTTTCGGCAATGAGCAGTTCTTC
>TRBV5-5|-|TRBJ2-7|TRBD1
CASSFQGAYEQYF
TGTGCCAGCAGCTTCCAGGGGGCCTACGAGCAGTACTTC
>TRBV27|once|TRBJ2-7|TRBD2
CASSFRALGLAGVHEQYF
TGTGCCAGCAGTTTTAGGGCGCTGGGACTAGCGGGAGTCCACGAGCAGTACTTC
>TRBV6-2/TRBV6-3|-|TRBJ2-5|TRBD1
CASSVHSDRGAQYF
TGTGCCAGCAGTGTCCACAGCGACAGGGGGGCCCAGTACTTC
>TRBV7-9|-|TRBJ2-7|-
CASSPSGPSVDF
TGTGCCAGCAGCCCCAGCGGTCCTAGCGTCGACTTC
>TRBV5-1|-|TRBJ2-1|-
CASSGFAGTPEENEQFF
TGCGCCAGCAGCGGCTTCGCCGGGACACCGGAGGAAAATGAGCAGTTCTTC
>TRBV20-1|-|TRBJ2-1|-
CSAIIEGEQFF
TGCAGTGCTATTATCGAGGGTGAGCAGTTCTTC
>TRBV14|-|TRBJ1-2|-
CASSQGRGYGYTF
TGTGCCAGCAGCCAGGGCAGGGGCTATGGCTACACCTTC
>TRBV12-3/TRBV12-4|once|TRBJ2-3|-
CASTTTMGGTQYF
TGTGCCAGCACTACAACCATGGGGGGTACGCAGTATTTT
>TRBV27|-|TRBJ1-2|-
CASSGWGVADGYTF
TGTGCCAGCTCCGGTTGGGGGGTTGCGGATGGCTACACCTTC
>TRBV5-4|once|TRBJ2-1|TRBD1
CASSLGTGVLTYNEQFF
TGTGCCAGCAGCTTGGGGACAGGGGTACTTACTTACAATGAGCAGTTCTTC
>TRBV27|-|TRBJ2-7|TRBD2
CASSLFGTRGSSEQYF
TGTGCCAGCAGTTTATTTGGGACTAGGGGTTCAAGCGAGCAGTACTTC
>TRBV18|-|TRBJ2-1|TRBD2
CASSPGLAADEQFF
TGTGCCAGCTCACCGGGACTAGCGGCAGATGAGCAGTTCTTC
>TRBV5-1|-|TRBJ1-2|-
CASSLNSPGEFRVYGYTF
TGCGCCAGCAGCCTGAATTCGCCAGGGGAATTTCGGGTCTATGGCTACACCTTC
>TRBV5-1|-|TRBJ1-6|TRBD1
CASSPGGLDSPLHF
TGCGCCAGCAGCCCAGGGGGATTGGACTCACCCCTCCACTTT
>TRBV7-6|-|TRBJ2-1|TRBD2
CASSAQGTSGGLYYNEQFF
TGTGCCAGCAGCGCCCAGGGGACTAGCGGGGGGCTCTACTACAATGAGCAGTTCTTC
>TRBV4-2|-|TRBJ2-1|TRBD2
CASSRTSGREILNEQFF
TGTGCCAGCAGCCGGACTAGCGGGAGGGAAATTTTGAATGAGCAGTTCTTC
>TRBV6-5|few|TRBJ2-5|-
CASSYSRETQYF
TGTGCCAGCAGTTACTCCCGGGAGACCCAGTACTTC
>TRBV14|-|TRBJ1-2|TRBD1
CASSPPGTGGGYGYTF
TGTGCCAGCAGCCCCCCCGGGACAGGGGGCGGCTATGGCTACACCTTC
>TRBV10-2|few|TRBJ1-5|-
CASSSQGNQPQHF
TGCGCCAGCAGTTCACAGGGTAATCAGCCCCAGCATTTT
>TRBV7-2|-|TRBJ2-3|-
CASSLLRGRSTDTQYF
TGTGCCAGCAGCTTATTGCGGGGCCGTAGCACAGATACGCAGTATTTT
>TRBV11-2|-|TRBJ2-7|TRBD2
CASSYSGGLTYEQYF
TGTGCCAGCAGTTATAGCGGGGGGCTGACCTACGAGCAGTACTTC
>TRBV5-4|few|TRBJ2-1|TRBD2
CASSLSGLAPYNEQFF
TGTGCCAGCAGCTTGTCCGGACTAGCGCCCTACAATGAGCAGTTCTTC
>TRBV9|-|TRBJ2-2|TRBD2
CASSVGLASGELFF
TGTGCCAGCAGCGTCGGACTAGCGTCCGGGGAGCTGTTTTTT
>TRBV2|-|TRBJ2-1|TRBD2
CAAGTSGNEQFF
TGTGCCGCCGGGACTAGCGGCAATGAGCAGTTCTTC
>TRBV6-6|-|TRBJ2-2|-
CASSYEGLGTGELFF
TGTGCCAGCAGTTACGAGGGACTTGGCACCGGGGAGCTGTTTTTT
>TRBV5-1|-|TRBJ1-3|TRBD1
CASTPGTAGNTIYF
TGCGCCAGCACCCCCGGGACAGCAGGAAACACCATATATTTT
>TRBV23-1|-|TRBJ1-2|-
CASSQTSSGYGYTF
TGCGCCAGCAGTCAAACGTCATCAGGGTATGGCTATACCTTC
>TRBV11-2|-|TRBJ1-6|TRBD1
CASSPDRANSPLHF
TGTGCCAGCAGCCCGGACAGGGCAAATTCACCCCTCCACTTT
>TRBV6-2/TRBV6-3|-|TRBJ2-7|TRBD1
CASSLTGALSEQYF
TGTGCCAGCAGTTTGACAGGGGCGCTTAGCGAGCAGTACTTC
>TRBV28|-|TRBJ2-1|TRBD2
CLSASGSSYNEQFF
TGTCTAAGCGCTAGCGGTAGCTCCTACAATGAGCAGTTCTTC
>TRBV5-1|-|TRBJ2-1|TRBD1
CASSLSGTGREQFF
TGCGCCAGCAGCTTATCCGGGACAGGGCGCGAGCAGTTCTTC
>TRBV5-1|few|TRBJ1-3|-
CASSPNYSGNTIYF
TGCGCCAGCAGCCCGAACTACTCTGGAAACACCATATATTTT
>TRBV11-3|-|TRBJ1-6|-
CASSLDRLSTLHF
TGTGCCAGCAGCTTAGATCGGTTGAGTACGCTCCACTTT
>TRBV2|-|TRBJ1-2|-
CASSADSRYGYTF
TGTGCCAGCAGTGCGGACAGCCGATATGGCTACACCTTC
>TRBV4-1|-|TRBJ2-1|-
CASSQDGAGEQFF
TGCGCCAGCAGCCAAGATGGGGCGGGGGAGCAGTTCTTC
>TRBV29-1|-|TRBJ1-2|-
CSVGEAERHGYTF
TGCAGCGTGGGGGAGGCAGAACGACATGGCTACACCTTC
>TRBV28|-|TRBJ1-1|-
CASTTYVGGNTEAFF
TGTGCCAGCACCACTTACGTAGGGGGAAACACTGAAGCTTTCTTT
>TRBV27|-|TRBJ1-1|-
CASSLNPLGYASTEAFF
TGTGCCAGCAGTTTAAACCCCCTCGGGTACGCTAGCACTGAAGCTTTCTTT
>TRBV7-9|-|TRBJ1-3|-
CASSFGGSSGNTIYF
TGTGCCAGCAGCTTTGGCGGGAGCTCTGGAAACACCATATATTTT
>TRBV18|few|TRBJ2-7|TRBD1
CASSPGQGDEQYF
TGTGCCAGCTCACCGGGACAGGGGGACGAGCAGTACTTC
>TRBV24-1|-|TRBJ2-3|TRBD1
CATRETGGATGTDTQYF
TGTGCCACCAGGGAGACAGGGGGCGCGACTGGCACAGATACGCAGTATTTT
>TRBV5-1|-|TRBJ1-4|-
CASSFRGSLNEKLFF
TGCGCCAGCAGCTTTCGGGGGTCCCTTAATGAAAAACTGTTTTTT
>TRBV3-1/TRBV3-2|-|TRBJ1-1|-
CASSLGGNTEAFF
TGTGCCAGCAGCCTAGGGGGGAACACTGAAGCTTTCTTT
>TRBV12-3/TRBV12-4|-|TRBJ1-1|-
CASSPGQSEAFF
TGTGCCAGCAGTCCCGGACAGTCTGAAGCTTTCTTT
>TRBV6-1|-|TRBJ1-5|-
CASSNGRVSNQPQHF
TGTGCCAGCAGTAACGGCAGGGTGAGCAATCAGCCCCAGCATTTT
>TRBV7-2|-|TRBJ1-1|-
CASSFRQIGVTEAFF
TGTGCCAGCAGCTTTAGACAGATAGGAGTCACTGAAGCTTTCTTT